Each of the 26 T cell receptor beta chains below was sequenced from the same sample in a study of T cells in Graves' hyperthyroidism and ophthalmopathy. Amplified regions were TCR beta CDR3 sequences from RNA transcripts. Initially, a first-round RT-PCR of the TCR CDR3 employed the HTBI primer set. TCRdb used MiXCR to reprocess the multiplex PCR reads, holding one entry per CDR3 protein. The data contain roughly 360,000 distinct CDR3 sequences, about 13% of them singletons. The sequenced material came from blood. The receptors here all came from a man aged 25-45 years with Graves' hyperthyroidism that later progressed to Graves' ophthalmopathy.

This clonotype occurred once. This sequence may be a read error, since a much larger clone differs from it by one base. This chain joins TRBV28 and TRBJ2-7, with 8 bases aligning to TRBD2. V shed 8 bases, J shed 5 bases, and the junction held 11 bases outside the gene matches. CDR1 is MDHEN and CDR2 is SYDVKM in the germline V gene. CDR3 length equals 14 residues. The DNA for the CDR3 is TGTGCCAGCGGAACTAGCGGACTTCCCCACGAGCAGTACTTC. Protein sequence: CASGTSGLPHEQYF.

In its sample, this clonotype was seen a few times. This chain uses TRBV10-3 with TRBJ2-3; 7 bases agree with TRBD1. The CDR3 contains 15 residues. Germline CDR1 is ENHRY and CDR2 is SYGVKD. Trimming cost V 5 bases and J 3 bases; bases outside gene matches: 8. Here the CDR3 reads CAISTGEIRTDTQYF. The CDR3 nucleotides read TGTGCCATCAGTACAGGGGAGATAAGGACAGATACGCAGTATTTT.

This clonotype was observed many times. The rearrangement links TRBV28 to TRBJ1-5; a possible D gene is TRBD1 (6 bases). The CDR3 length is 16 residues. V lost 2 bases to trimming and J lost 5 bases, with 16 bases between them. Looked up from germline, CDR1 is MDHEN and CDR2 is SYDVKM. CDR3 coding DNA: TGTGCCAGCAGTTTAACATTTACAGGGTATTATCAGCCCCAGCATTTT. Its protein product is CASSLTFTGYYQPQHF. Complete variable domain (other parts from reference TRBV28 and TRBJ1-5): DVKVTQSSRYLVKRTGEKVFLECVQDMDHENMFWYRQDPGLGLRLIYFSYDVKMKEKGDIPEGYSVSREKKERFSLILESASTNQTSMYLCASSLTFTGYYQPQHFGDGTRLSIL.

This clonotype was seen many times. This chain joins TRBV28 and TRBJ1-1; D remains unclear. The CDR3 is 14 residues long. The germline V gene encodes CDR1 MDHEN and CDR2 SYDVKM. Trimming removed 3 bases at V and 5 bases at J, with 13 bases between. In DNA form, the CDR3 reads TGTGCCAGCAGTTTTCCAGCAGAGAGGACTGAAGCTTTCTTT. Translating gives CASSFPAERTEAFF.

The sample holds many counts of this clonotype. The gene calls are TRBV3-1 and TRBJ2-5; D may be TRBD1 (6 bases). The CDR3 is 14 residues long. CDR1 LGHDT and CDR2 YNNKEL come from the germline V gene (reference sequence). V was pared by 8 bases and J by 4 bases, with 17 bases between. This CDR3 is CASLGPRRGETQYF. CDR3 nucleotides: TGTGCCAGCCTAGGACCCCGCAGGGGAGAGACCCAGTACTTC.

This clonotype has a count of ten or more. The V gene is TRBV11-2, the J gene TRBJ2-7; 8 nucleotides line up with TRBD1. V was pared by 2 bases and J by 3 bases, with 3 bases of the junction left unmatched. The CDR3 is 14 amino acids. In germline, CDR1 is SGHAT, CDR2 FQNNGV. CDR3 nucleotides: TGTGCCAGCAGCTTACTGGACAGGGTCTACGAGCAGTACTTC. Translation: CASSLLDRVYEQYF.

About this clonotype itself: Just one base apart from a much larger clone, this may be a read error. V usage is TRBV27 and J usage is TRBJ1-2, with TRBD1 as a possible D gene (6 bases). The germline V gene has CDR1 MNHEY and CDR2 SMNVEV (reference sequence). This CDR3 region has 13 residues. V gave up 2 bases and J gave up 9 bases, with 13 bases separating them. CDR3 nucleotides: TGTGCCAGCAGTTTAGGACAGTTCAATAGCTACACCTTC. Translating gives CASSLGQFNSYTF.

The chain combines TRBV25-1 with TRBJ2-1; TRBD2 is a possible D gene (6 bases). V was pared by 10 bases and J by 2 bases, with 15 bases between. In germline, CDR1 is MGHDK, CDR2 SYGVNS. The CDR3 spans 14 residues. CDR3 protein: CATVGGVPYNEQFF. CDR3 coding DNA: TGTGCCACCGTTGGCGGGGTACCCTACAATGAGCAGTTCTTC.

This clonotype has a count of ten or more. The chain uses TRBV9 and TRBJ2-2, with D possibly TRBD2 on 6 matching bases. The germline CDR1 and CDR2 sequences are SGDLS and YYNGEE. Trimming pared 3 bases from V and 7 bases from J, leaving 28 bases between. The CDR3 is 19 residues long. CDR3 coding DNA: TGTGCCAGCAGCGCCCACCGCGGTATTGGTAGCGGCGAGGGCGGGGAGCTGTTTTTT. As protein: CASSAHRGIGSGEGGELFF.

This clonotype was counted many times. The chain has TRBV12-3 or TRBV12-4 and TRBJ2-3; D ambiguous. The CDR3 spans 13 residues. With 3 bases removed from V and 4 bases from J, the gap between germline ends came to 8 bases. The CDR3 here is CASSFSGPDTQYF. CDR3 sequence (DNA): TGTGCCAGCAGTTTCTCGGGTCCAGATACGCAGTATTTT.

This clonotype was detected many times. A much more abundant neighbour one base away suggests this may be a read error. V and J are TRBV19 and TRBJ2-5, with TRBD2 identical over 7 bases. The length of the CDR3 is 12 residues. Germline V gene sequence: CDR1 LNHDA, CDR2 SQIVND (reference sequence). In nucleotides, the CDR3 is TGTGCCAGCAGTATAGCGGGAGAGACCCAGTACTTC. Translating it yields CASSIAGETQYF.

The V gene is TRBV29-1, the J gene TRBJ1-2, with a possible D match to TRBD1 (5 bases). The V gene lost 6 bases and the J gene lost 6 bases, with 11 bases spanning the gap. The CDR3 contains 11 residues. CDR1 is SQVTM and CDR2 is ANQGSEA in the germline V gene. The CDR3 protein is CSVRGMDGYTF. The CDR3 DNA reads TGCAGCGTAAGGGGAATGGATGGCTACACCTTC.

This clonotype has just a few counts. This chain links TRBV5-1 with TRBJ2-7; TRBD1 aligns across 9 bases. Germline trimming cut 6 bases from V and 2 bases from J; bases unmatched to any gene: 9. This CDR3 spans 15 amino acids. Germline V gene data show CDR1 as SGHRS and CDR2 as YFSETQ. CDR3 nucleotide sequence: TGCGCCAGCACCCCTTTCCGGGACAGGGCCTACGAGCAGTACTTC. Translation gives CASTPFRDRAYEQYF.

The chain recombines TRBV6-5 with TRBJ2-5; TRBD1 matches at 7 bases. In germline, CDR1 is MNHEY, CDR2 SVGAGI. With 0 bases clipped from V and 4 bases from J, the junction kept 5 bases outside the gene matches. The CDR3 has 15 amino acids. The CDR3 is CASSYSRGFRETQYF. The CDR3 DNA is TGTGCCAGCAGTTACTCCAGGGGGTTTCGAGAGACCCAGTACTTC.

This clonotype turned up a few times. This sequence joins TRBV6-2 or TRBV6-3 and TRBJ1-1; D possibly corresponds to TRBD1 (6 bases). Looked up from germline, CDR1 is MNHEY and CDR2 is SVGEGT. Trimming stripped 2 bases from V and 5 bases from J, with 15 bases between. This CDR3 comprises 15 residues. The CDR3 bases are TGTGCCAGCAGTTACGGAGAGGGGGGGGTTACTGAAGCTTTCTTT. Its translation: CASSYGEGGVTEAFF.

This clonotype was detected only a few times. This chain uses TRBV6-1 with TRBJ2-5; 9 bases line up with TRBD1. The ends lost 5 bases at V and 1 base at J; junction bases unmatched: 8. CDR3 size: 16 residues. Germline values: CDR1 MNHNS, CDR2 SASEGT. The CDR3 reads CASSPIGTGFQETQYF. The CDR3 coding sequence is TGTGCCAGCAGTCCTATAGGGACAGGGTTCCAAGAGACCCAGTACTTC.

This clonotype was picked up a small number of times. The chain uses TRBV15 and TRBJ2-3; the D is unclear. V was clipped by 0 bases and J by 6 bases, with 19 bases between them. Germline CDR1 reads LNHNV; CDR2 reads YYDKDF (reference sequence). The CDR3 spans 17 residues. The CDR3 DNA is TGTGCCACCAGCAGAGATCAAGCACGACGCCCTGGCGATACGCAGTATTTT. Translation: CATSRDQARRPGDTQYF.

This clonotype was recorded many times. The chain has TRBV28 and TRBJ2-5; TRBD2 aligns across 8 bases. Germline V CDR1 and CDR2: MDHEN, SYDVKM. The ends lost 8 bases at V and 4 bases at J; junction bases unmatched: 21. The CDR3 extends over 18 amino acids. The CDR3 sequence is CASLNALFRGGRLETQYF. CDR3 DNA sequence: TGTGCCAGCCTGAATGCCCTCTTCCGGGGGGGCCGCTTAGAGACCCAGTACTTC.

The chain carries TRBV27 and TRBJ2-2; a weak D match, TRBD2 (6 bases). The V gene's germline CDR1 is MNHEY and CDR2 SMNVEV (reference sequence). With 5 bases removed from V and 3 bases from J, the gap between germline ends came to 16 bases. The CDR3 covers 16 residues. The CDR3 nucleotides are TGTGCCAGCAGTCCCTTTGGAGGGTTGTACACCGGGGAGCTGTTTTTT. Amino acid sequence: CASSPFGGLYTGELFF.

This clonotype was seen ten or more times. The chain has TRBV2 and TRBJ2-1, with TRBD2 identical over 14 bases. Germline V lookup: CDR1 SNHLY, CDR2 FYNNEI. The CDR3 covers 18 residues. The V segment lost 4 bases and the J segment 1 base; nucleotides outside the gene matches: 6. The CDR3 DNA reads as TGTGCCAGCAGTGCCGGGACTAGCGGGGGCCAGTCCTACAATGAGCAGTTCTTC. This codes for CASSAGTSGGQSYNEQFF.

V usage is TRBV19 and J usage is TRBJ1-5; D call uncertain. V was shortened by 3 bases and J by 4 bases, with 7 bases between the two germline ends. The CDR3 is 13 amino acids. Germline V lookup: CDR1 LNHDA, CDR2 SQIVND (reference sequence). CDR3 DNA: TGTGCCAGTAGTATTACGGGGAATCAGCCCCAGCATTTT. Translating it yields CASSITGNQPQHF.

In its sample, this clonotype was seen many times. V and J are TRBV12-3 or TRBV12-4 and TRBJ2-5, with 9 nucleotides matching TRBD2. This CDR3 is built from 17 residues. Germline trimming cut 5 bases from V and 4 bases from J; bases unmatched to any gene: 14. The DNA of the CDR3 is TGTGCCAGCAGTCCCCCGCCGACTAGCGGATTGCTAGAGACCCAGTACTTC. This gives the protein CASSPPPTSGLLETQYF.

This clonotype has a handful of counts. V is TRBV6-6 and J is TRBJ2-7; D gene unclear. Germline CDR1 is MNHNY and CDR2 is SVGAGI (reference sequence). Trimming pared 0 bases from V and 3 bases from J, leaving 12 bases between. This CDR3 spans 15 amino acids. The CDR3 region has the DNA TGTGCCAGCAGTTACTCTACCAACGGTTTCTACGAGCAGTACTTC. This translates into CASSYSTNGFYEQYF.

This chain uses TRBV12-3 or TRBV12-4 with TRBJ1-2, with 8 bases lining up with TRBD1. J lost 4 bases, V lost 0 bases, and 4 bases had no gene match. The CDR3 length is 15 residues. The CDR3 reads CASSLAGTGFYGYTF. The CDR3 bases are TGTGCCAGCAGTTTAGCCGGGACAGGCTTCTATGGCTACACCTTC.

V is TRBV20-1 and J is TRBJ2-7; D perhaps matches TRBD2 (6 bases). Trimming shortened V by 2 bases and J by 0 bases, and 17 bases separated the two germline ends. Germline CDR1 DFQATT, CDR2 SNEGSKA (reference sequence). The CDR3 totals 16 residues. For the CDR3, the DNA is TGCAGTGCTAGACGAATCGGAGTGGGGGGCTCCTACGAGCAGTACTTC. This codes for CSARRIGVGGSYEQYF.

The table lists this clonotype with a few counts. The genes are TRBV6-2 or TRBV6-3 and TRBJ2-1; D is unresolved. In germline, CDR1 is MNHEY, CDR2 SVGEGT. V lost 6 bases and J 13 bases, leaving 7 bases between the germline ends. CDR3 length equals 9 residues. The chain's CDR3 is CASSYPQFF. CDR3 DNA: TGTGCCAGCAGCTATCCCCAGTTCTTC.